This is a list of T cell receptor beta chains from one sample in a study of shared clonotypes between healthy human individuals. TCRdb's copy holds only in-frame clones and misses some; the assay was immunoSEQ multiplex PCR. This table holds about 1 million clones, around four fifths found once. Material for sequencing was memory CD4+ T cells sorted from blood. Receptors originate from a young man in good health. Each CDR3 is given with its conserved first and last residue. Each record gives: J gene, clone size, V gene, D gene, CDR3 protein, CDR3 DNA. A D gene is named only where the DNA matches it firmly. Clone size is given for some rows only: seen once, a few or many times, or a class if the clone is expanded.

j_gene: TRBJ1-2
abundance: -
v_gene: TRBV6-6
d_gene: -
CDR3aa: CASSYSYGYTF
CDR3nt: TGTGCCAGCAGTTACTCGTATGGCTACACCTTC

j_gene: TRBJ2-7
abundance: -
v_gene: TRBV6-1
d_gene: TRBD1
CDR3aa: CASSEALKGQGIYEQYF
CDR3nt: TGTGCCAGCAGTGAAGCGCTTAAGGGACAGGGAATCTACGAGCAGTACTTC

j_gene: TRBJ2-1
abundance: -
v_gene: TRBV9
d_gene: TRBD2
CDR3aa: CASSVEGLAGRASYNEQFF
CDR3nt: TGTGCCAGCAGCGTAGAAGGACTAGCGGGGCGTGCTTCCTACAATGAGCAGTTCTTC

j_gene: TRBJ2-1
abundance: -
v_gene: TRBV2
d_gene: TRBD2
CDR3aa: CASRGGNTGTSGRDEQFF
CDR3nt: TGTGCCAGCAGGGGGGGAAACACCGGGACTAGCGGGAGGGATGAGCAGTTCTTC

j_gene: TRBJ2-2
abundance: many
v_gene: TRBV5-1
d_gene: TRBD1
CDR3aa: CASNSGQGGDTGELFF
CDR3nt: TGCGCCAGCAACTCAGGACAGGGGGGAGACACCGGGGAGCTGTTTTTT

j_gene: TRBJ2-5
abundance: -
v_gene: TRBV5-1
d_gene: -
CDR3aa: CASSLAVAMETQYF
CDR3nt: TGCGCCAGCAGCTTGGCGGTAGCGATGGAGACCCAGTACTTC

j_gene: TRBJ1-5
abundance: -
v_gene: TRBV9
d_gene: -
CDR3aa: CASSVDSDSNQPQHF
CDR3nt: TGTGCCAGCAGCGTAGACAGTGACAGCAATCAGCCCCAGCATTTT

j_gene: TRBJ1-6
abundance: few
v_gene: TRBV30
d_gene: TRBD1
CDR3aa: CAWSVQGSSRPNSPLHF
CDR3nt: TGTGCCTGGAGTGTACAGGGGAGCAGCCGGCCCAATTCACCCCTCCACTTT

j_gene: TRBJ2-7
abundance: few
v_gene: TRBV11-2
d_gene: -
CDR3aa: CASSLLAWSPYEQYF
CDR3nt: TGTGCCAGCAGCTTATTAGCGTGGAGCCCCTACGAGCAGTACTTC

j_gene: TRBJ2-7
abundance: -
v_gene: TRBV7-2
d_gene: -
CDR3aa: CASSLGRGAAYEQYF
CDR3nt: TGTGCCAGCAGCTTGGGTAGGGGGGCCGCCTACGAGCAGTACTTC

j_gene: TRBJ1-3
abundance: -
v_gene: TRBV10-3
d_gene: -
CDR3aa: CAIRGTISGNTIYF
CDR3nt: TGTGCCATCAGGGGGACAATCTCTGGAAACACCATATATTTT

j_gene: TRBJ2-7
abundance: once
v_gene: TRBV27
d_gene: TRBD1
CDR3aa: CASRPDRGLPSYEQYF
CDR3nt: TGTGCCAGCAGACCGGACAGGGGCTTGCCCTCCTACGAGCAGTACTTC

j_gene: TRBJ2-1
abundance: few
v_gene: TRBV18
d_gene: TRBD2
CDR3aa: CASSPPIAGGYNEQFF
CDR3nt: TGTGCCAGCTCACCACCGATAGCGGGAGGTTACAATGAGCAGTTCTTC

j_gene: TRBJ1-2
abundance: -
v_gene: TRBV27
d_gene: -
CDR3aa: CASSFAATPTGGYTF
CDR3nt: TGTGCCAGCAGTTTCGCGGCTACACCTACGGGGGGCTACACCTTC

j_gene: TRBJ1-6
abundance: -
v_gene: TRBV10-3
d_gene: TRBD1
CDR3aa: CAISLDREVSPLHF
CDR3nt: TGTGCCATCAGCCTGGACAGGGAGGTTTCACCCCTCCACTTT

j_gene: TRBJ2-1
abundance: -
v_gene: TRBV6-1
d_gene: TRBD2
CDR3aa: CASSEELAGIYEQFF
CDR3nt: TGTGCCAGCAGTGAAGAACTAGCGGGAATATATGAGCAGTTCTTC

j_gene: TRBJ2-7
abundance: -
v_gene: TRBV5-1
d_gene: -
CDR3aa: CASSLGSQGMYEQYF
CDR3nt: TGCGCCAGCAGCTTGGGGTCGCAGGGAATGTACGAGCAGTACTTC

j_gene: TRBJ2-7
abundance: -
v_gene: TRBV6-5
d_gene: TRBD2
CDR3aa: CASSTTSQSSYEQYF
CDR3nt: TGTGCCAGCAGTACGACTAGCCAGAGCTCCTACGAGCAGTACTTC

j_gene: TRBJ2-1
abundance: -
v_gene: TRBV25-1
d_gene: TRBD2
CDR3aa: CASSPRTSVPRGYEQFF
CDR3nt: TGTGCCAGCAGTCCACGGACTAGCGTCCCCCGGGGGTATGAGCAGTTCTTC

j_gene: TRBJ2-3
abundance: -
v_gene: TRBV11-2
d_gene: TRBD1
CDR3aa: CASSYGQGTDTQYF
CDR3nt: TGTGCCAGCAGCTACGGACAGGGCACAGATACGCAGTATTTT

j_gene: TRBJ2-2
abundance: once
v_gene: TRBV5-1
d_gene: -
CDR3aa: CASTVAPTNTGELFF
CDR3nt: TGCGCCAGCACTGTAGCGCCAACGAACACCGGGGAGCTGTTTTTT

j_gene: TRBJ1-2
abundance: -
v_gene: TRBV2
d_gene: -
CDR3aa: CASSGVDSYGYTF
CDR3nt: TGTGCCAGCAGCGGGGTAGACTCGTATGGCTACACCTTC

j_gene: TRBJ1-4
abundance: -
v_gene: TRBV2
d_gene: -
CDR3aa: CASSADRVNEKLFF
CDR3nt: TGTGCCAGCAGTGCCGACAGAGTTAATGAAAAACTGTTTTTT

j_gene: TRBJ1-2
abundance: -
v_gene: TRBV2
d_gene: TRBD1
CDR3aa: CANILQGNYGYTF
CDR3nt: TGTGCCAACATACTACAGGGGAACTATGGCTACACCTTC

j_gene: TRBJ2-1
abundance: -
v_gene: TRBV7-9
d_gene: -
CDR3aa: CASSITAFYNEQFF
CDR3nt: TGTGCCAGCAGCATCACAGCATTCTACAATGAGCAGTTCTTC

j_gene: TRBJ2-2
abundance: -
v_gene: TRBV2
d_gene: TRBD1
CDR3aa: CASVGTVNTGELFF
CDR3nt: TGTGCCAGCGTCGGGACAGTCAACACCGGGGAGCTGTTTTTT

j_gene: TRBJ2-5
abundance: few
v_gene: TRBV7-8
d_gene: -
CDR3aa: CASSREAGTAQETQYF
CDR3nt: TGTGCCAGCAGCCGCGAGGCGGGGACAGCCCAAGAGACCCAGTACTTC

j_gene: TRBJ2-7
abundance: -
v_gene: TRBV5-8
d_gene: -
CDR3aa: CASNSRPHEQYF
CDR3nt: TGTGCCAGCAACTCGAGGCCCCACGAGCAGTACTTC

j_gene: TRBJ2-2
abundance: -
v_gene: TRBV27
d_gene: -
CDR3aa: CASSLGGRRTGELFF
CDR3nt: TGTGCCAGCAGTTTAGGGGGCCGTAGGACCGGGGAGCTGTTTTTT

j_gene: TRBJ1-2
abundance: -
v_gene: TRBV9
d_gene: TRBD1
CDR3aa: CASSATPTGSSGYTF
CDR3nt: TGTGCCAGCAGCGCCACGCCGACAGGGAGCAGTGGCTACACCTTC

j_gene: TRBJ1-3
abundance: -
v_gene: TRBV12-5
d_gene: -
CDR3aa: CASGLVLGDASGNTIYF
CDR3nt: TGTGCTAGTGGTTTGGTATTGGGAGACGCCTCTGGAAACACCATATATTTT

j_gene: TRBJ1-5
abundance: many
v_gene: TRBV29-1
d_gene: -
CDR3aa: CSVGGDQPQHF
CDR3nt: TGCAGCGTAGGTGGCGATCAGCCCCAGCATTTT

j_gene: TRBJ2-6
abundance: -
v_gene: TRBV4-3
d_gene: -
CDR3aa: CASSQAGTGANVLTF
CDR3nt: TGCGCCAGCAGCCAAGCAGGGACTGGGGCCAACGTCCTGACTTTC

j_gene: TRBJ2-1
abundance: -
v_gene: TRBV7-3
d_gene: TRBD2
CDR3aa: CASSLSGGALNEQFF
CDR3nt: TGTGCCAGCAGCTTAAGCGGGGGGGCTCTCAATGAGCAGTTCTTC

j_gene: TRBJ2-1
abundance: -
v_gene: TRBV2
d_gene: TRBD1
CDR3aa: CASMDRGPYNEQFF
CDR3nt: TGTGCCAGCATGGACAGGGGACCCTACAATGAGCAGTTCTTC

j_gene: TRBJ2-7
abundance: few
v_gene: TRBV18
d_gene: -
CDR3aa: CASSLGAAYEQYF
CDR3nt: TGTGCCAGCTCACTCGGGGCCGCCTACGAGCAGTACTTC

j_gene: TRBJ2-1
abundance: -
v_gene: TRBV5-6
d_gene: TRBD2
CDR3aa: CASSLGTRSSNEQFF
CDR3nt: TGTGCCAGCAGCTTGGGGACTAGGTCGTCGAATGAGCAGTTCTTC

j_gene: TRBJ1-1
abundance: once
v_gene: TRBV5-1
d_gene: TRBD1
CDR3aa: CASSLRGVSEAFF
CDR3nt: TGCGCCAGCTCCCTCAGGGGGGTATCTGAAGCTTTCTTT

j_gene: TRBJ2-2
abundance: once
v_gene: TRBV5-1
d_gene: -
CDR3aa: CASSSLGGAQNTGELFF
CDR3nt: TGCGCCAGCAGCTCCTTGGGAGGAGCCCAGAACACCGGGGAGCTGTTTTTT

j_gene: TRBJ2-3
abundance: -
v_gene: TRBV7-6
d_gene: -
CDR3aa: CATPPNPDTQYF
CDR3nt: TGTGCCACCCCTCCGAATCCAGATACGCAGTATTTT

j_gene: TRBJ2-7
abundance: -
v_gene: TRBV5-1
d_gene: -
CDR3aa: CASSLANTYEQYF
CDR3nt: TGTGCCAGCAGCTTGGCCAACACCTACGAGCAGTACTTC

j_gene: TRBJ2-3
abundance: -
v_gene: TRBV5-1
d_gene: TRBD2
CDR3aa: CASSLTSGTGTDTQYF
CDR3nt: TGCGCCAGCAGCTTGACTAGCGGGACGGGGACAGATACGCAGTATTTT

j_gene: TRBJ1-1
abundance: -
v_gene: TRBV5-1
d_gene: -
CDR3aa: CASCYGGGNTEAFF
CDR3nt: TGCGCCAGCTGCTATGGAGGGGGGAACACTGAAGCTTTCTTT

j_gene: TRBJ2-5
abundance: -
v_gene: TRBV28
d_gene: -
CDR3aa: CASTPRTAEQYF
CDR3nt: TGTGCCAGCACCCCTCGGACCGCTGAGCAGTACTTC

j_gene: TRBJ2-7
abundance: -
v_gene: TRBV2
d_gene: -
CDR3aa: CASREGYEQYF
CDR3nt: TGTGCCAGCAGGGAAGGTTACGAGCAGTACTTC

j_gene: TRBJ1-2
abundance: -
v_gene: TRBV5-1
d_gene: -
CDR3aa: CASSLGGSTGYGYTF
CDR3nt: TGCGCCAGCAGCTTGGGCGGATCCACTGGGTATGGCTACACCTTC

j_gene: TRBJ1-2
abundance: -
v_gene: TRBV6-1
d_gene: TRBD1
CDR3aa: CASSEEGDSFYGYTF
CDR3nt: TGTGCCAGCAGTGAAGAGGGGGACAGCTTCTATGGCTACACCTTC

j_gene: TRBJ2-1
abundance: -
v_gene: TRBV7-6
d_gene: TRBD2
CDR3aa: CASSSSSGSSYNEQFF
CDR3nt: TGTGCCAGCAGCTCTTCTAGCGGGAGCTCCTACAATGAGCAGTTCTTC

j_gene: TRBJ2-1
abundance: -
v_gene: TRBV9
d_gene: -
CDR3aa: CASSEGGSSYNEQFF
CDR3nt: TGTGCCAGCAGCGAAGGGGGGAGCTCCTACAATGAGCAGTTCTTC

j_gene: TRBJ2-5
abundance: -
v_gene: TRBV7-9
d_gene: TRBD1
CDR3aa: CASSFGQGQETQYF
CDR3nt: TGTGCCAGCAGCTTCGGACAGGGGCAAGAGACCCAGTACTTC

j_gene: TRBJ1-2
abundance: -
v_gene: TRBV27
d_gene: TRBD1
CDR3aa: CASSGTGGRYGYTF
CDR3nt: TGTGCCAGCAGTGGGACAGGGGGCCGGTATGGCTACACCTTC

j_gene: TRBJ1-1
abundance: -
v_gene: TRBV10-3
d_gene: -
CDR3aa: CAISESGGANTEAFF
CDR3nt: TGTGCCATCAGTGAGTCCGGGGGGGCGAACACTGAAGCTTTCTTT

j_gene: TRBJ2-2
abundance: -
v_gene: TRBV6-5
d_gene: -
CDR3aa: CASAQKTGELFF
CDR3nt: TGTGCCAGCGCCCAAAAAACCGGGGAGCTGTTTTTT

j_gene: TRBJ2-3
abundance: -
v_gene: TRBV9
d_gene: TRBD2
CDR3aa: CASSVDSGGNTDTQYF
CDR3nt: TGTGCCAGCAGCGTAGACAGCGGGGGGAACACAGATACGCAGTATTTT

j_gene: TRBJ1-2
abundance: -
v_gene: TRBV28
d_gene: TRBD1
CDR3aa: CASSPGGNYGYTF
CDR3nt: TGTGCCAGTAGCCCAGGGGGTAACTATGGCTACACCTTC

j_gene: TRBJ2-6
abundance: -
v_gene: TRBV19
d_gene: TRBD2
CDR3aa: CASSFTSGRAFSGANVLTF
CDR3nt: TGTGCCAGTAGTTTTACCTCGGGGAGGGCCTTCTCTGGGGCCAACGTCCTGACTTTC

j_gene: TRBJ2-5
abundance: once
v_gene: TRBV5-4
d_gene: -
CDR3aa: CASSLGVGRETQYF
CDR3nt: TGTGCCAGCAGCTTGGGAGTTGGCAGGGAGACCCAGTACTTC